A single sample gave rise to the 30 T cell receptor beta chains below, sequenced in a study of human versus mouse CDR3 diversity and MHC coevolution (dated by TCRdb to the late 2010s). Library preparation was by the immunoSEQ multiplex PCR assay. TCRdb mirrors the immuneACCESS table, restricted to in-frame sequences. Some clones are absent from its copies; in checked studies, under half trace to an unresolved V gene, and the reason for the others is unknown. The sample records about 77,000 clones, 80% to 95% of which are singletons. The ten largest clones take up around 0.15% of the sample. Sequenced input: naive CD4+ T cells from blood. The sample's cell subset or site label, decoded: CD45RO-negative CD62L-positive naive CD4 T cells. The origin of the receptors is a person between 25 and 70 years old in good health.

This clone has just one count. One junction end does not reproduce the germline sequence, and a read error may be involved. The chain is built from TRBV7-3 and TRBJ1-1; D is possibly TRBD1 (6 bases). In germline, CDR1 is SGHTA, CDR2 FQGTGA. The CDR3 is 14 residues long. The CDR3 DNA is TGTGCCGGCAGCTTGACAGGCGTGGGGACTGAAGCTTTCTTT. Translated, it gives CAGSLTGVGTEAFF.

This clone is a singleton in its sample. V and J are TRBV6-1 and TRBJ2-7; no clear D gene. Trimming took 2 bases from V and 2 from J, leaving 10 bases between them. CDR3 length: 14 amino acids. Germline V CDR1 and CDR2: MNHNS, SASEGT. The CDR3 is CASSEPGITYEQYF. As DNA, the CDR3 is TGTGCCAGCAGTGAACCTGGCATAACCTACGAGCAGTACTTC.

This clone was seen a single time. The chain links TRBV9 to TRBJ2-7, with 8 bases lining up with TRBD2. The V and J ends lost 0 bases and 2 bases, in that order; junction bases with no gene match: 13. The CDR3 has 18 amino acids. In germline, CDR1 is SGDLS, CDR2 YYNGEE. CDR3 in DNA: TGTGCCAGCAGCGTAGGGGCGCCAGTGCGGGAGGTAGCCTACGAGCAGTACTTC. Protein product: CASSVGAPVREVAYEQYF.

Details on this clone: At one boundary the junction diverges from the germline segment, which might be a read error. The genes are TRBV27 and TRBJ2-7, with D possibly matching TRBD1 (6 bases). There are 15 residues in the CDR3. Germline V gene sequence: CDR1 MNHEY, CDR2 SMNVEV (reference sequence). The CDR3 region has the DNA TGTACCAGCAGCGTTCTCGGGACACCGGGTAGAGAGCAGTACTTC. This codes for CTSSVLGTPGREQYF.

The genes are TRBV5-1 and TRBJ2-5; D is possibly TRBD1 (5 bases). Near its end, the DNA agrees better with TRBJ2-7, so the J call may be wrong. The CDR3 has 14 amino acids. Germline CDR1 reads SGHRS; CDR2 reads YFSETQ. CDR3 coding DNA: TGCGCCAGCAGCTTACAGGCGAGCTCCTACGAGCAGTACTTC. Translation gives CASSLQASSYEQYF.

The chain is built from TRBV25-1 and TRBJ2-7, with 11 nucleotides matching TRBD2. This CDR3 spans 15 amino acids. In germline, CDR1 is MGHDK, CDR2 SYGVNS. Trimming cost V 2 bases and J 3 bases; bases outside gene matches: 3. The CDR3 region has the DNA TGTGCCAGCAGTGAAGGACTAGCGGGTTTCTACGAGCAGTACTTC. This codes for CASSEGLAGFYEQYF.

The chain recombines TRBV5-1 with TRBJ1-3; D may be TRBD1 (5 bases). This CDR3 is built from 14 residues. V lost 0 bases and J lost 3, with 7 bases in between. In germline, CDR1 is SGHRS, CDR2 YFSETQ. CDR3 protein: CASSLAGLGNTIYF. As DNA, the CDR3 is TGCGCCAGCAGCTTGGCAGGGCTTGGAAACACCATATATTTT.

The chain is built from TRBV7-9 and TRBJ2-7, with a possible D match to TRBD1 (5 bases). CDR1 is SEHNR and CDR2 is FQNEAQ in the germline V gene (reference sequence). The ends were cut back, 0 bases at V and 4 bases at J, with 7 bases in the middle. The CDR3 runs to 13 residues. The CDR3 spells CASSLAGDYEQYF. CDR3 DNA sequence: TGTGCCAGCAGCTTAGCAGGGGATTACGAGCAGTACTTC. Complete variable domain (other parts from reference TRBV7-9 and TRBJ2-7): DTGVSQNPRHKITKRGQNVTFRCDPISEHNRLYWYRQTLGQGPEFLTYFQNEAQLEKSRLLSDRFSAERPKGSFSTLEIQRTEQGDSAMYLCASSLAGDYEQYFGPGTRLTVT.

The chain uses TRBV18 and TRBJ2-7; D may be TRBD1 (5 bases). The CDR3 loop spans 12 amino acids. V gave up 5 bases and J gave up 3 bases, with 8 bases separating them. Germline CDR1 is KGHSH and CDR2 is LQKENI. The CDR3 DNA sequence: TGTGCCAGCTCATCCAGGGTCTACGAGCAGTACTTC. It codes for CASSSRVYEQYF.

This chain uses TRBV5-1 with TRBJ2-2; no definite D call. The CDR3 totals 15 residues. The germline V gene encodes CDR1 SGHRS and CDR2 YFSETQ. The ends were cut back, 2 bases at V and 7 bases at J, with 15 bases in the middle. The CDR3, as DNA: TGCGCCAGCAGCTTTGGGCGATCCGTCGTCGGGGAGCTGTTTTTT. This sequence encodes CASSFGRSVVGELFF.

This chain joins TRBV7-6 and TRBJ2-3; D not certain. Germline-derived CDR1 and CDR2 are SGHVS and FNYEAQ. The CDR3 sequence is 15 residues long. The germline V and J ends were trimmed by 1 base and 6 bases, with 14 bases remaining between them. The CDR3 DNA is TGTGCCAGCAGCTTAGAACCGCCGGCAGCGGATACGCAGTATTTT. As protein: CASSLEPPAADTQYF.

The genes are TRBV4-1 and TRBJ1-1, with TRBD1 as a possible D gene (5 bases). The V end was cut by 4 bases, the J end by 1 base, with 16 bases between. The germline V gene encodes CDR1 MGHRA and CDR2 YSYEKL. The CDR3 extends over 16 amino acids. In nucleotides, the CDR3 is TGCGCCAGCAGCCCGACAGTTTTGGTGAGGAACACTGAAGCTTTCTTT. Its translation: CASSPTVLVRNTEAFF.

The chain uses TRBV7-8 and TRBJ2-7, with TRBD2 as a possible D gene (6 bases). Trimming took off 1 base at V and 5 bases at J, with 12 bases between the two ends. The CDR3 loop spans 14 amino acids. Germline lookup yields CDR1 SGHVS and CDR2 FQNEAQ. This CDR3 reads CASSLVSGSHEQYF. CDR3 DNA: TGTGCCAGCAGCTTAGTATCCGGGAGCCACGAGCAGTACTTC.

The chain links TRBV19 to TRBJ1-5, with TRBD1 identical over 8 bases. CDR1 and CDR2 from the germline V gene are LNHDA and SQIVND (reference sequence). Trimming cost V 5 bases and J 4 bases; bases outside gene matches: 7. CDR3 length equals 15 residues. CDR3 sequence: CASSLTRDRNQPQHF. The CDR3 nucleotides read TGTGCCAGTAGTCTGACCCGGGACAGGAATCAGCCCCAGCATTTT. Complete variable domain (other parts from reference TRBV19 and TRBJ1-5): DGGITQSPKYLFRKEGQNVTLSCEQNLNHDAMYWYRQDPGQGLRLIYYSQIVNDFQKGDIAEGYSVSREKKESFPLTVTSAQKNPTAFYLCASSLTRDRNQPQHFGDGTRLSIL.

The chain employs TRBV5-1 and TRBJ2-3; 9 nucleotides agree with TRBD1. The CDR3 runs to 16 residues. Germline lookup yields CDR1 SGHRS and CDR2 YFSETQ. The J segment lost 2 bases and the V segment lost 6 bases, leaving 10 bases of the junction unmatched. This chain's CDR3 is CASTLRGQGPTDTQYF. The CDR3 DNA is TGCGCCAGCACCCTTCGAGGACAGGGGCCCACAGATACGCAGTATTTT.

This clone was seen a few times. The chain joins TRBV6-6 to TRBJ1-5; tentatively, D is TRBD1 (6 bases). The V gene's germline CDR1 is MNHNY and CDR2 SVGAGI (reference sequence). The CDR3 has 15 amino acids. The V and J ends lost 4 bases and 4 bases respectively, with 14 bases between them. The DNA for the CDR3 is TGTGCCAGCAGTTTCTTTTCAGGGGCGAATCAGCCCCAGCATTTT. Protein: CASSFFSGANQPQHF.

The CDR3 nucleotides read TGTGCCAGCAGCCAGGGGACAGGGACCGTCGGGAATTCACCCCTCCACTTT. This gives the protein CASSQGTGTVGNSPLHF. V usage is TRBV11-2 and J usage is TRBJ1-6, with 9 bases matching TRBD1. CDR1 SGHAT and CDR2 FQNNGV come from the germline V gene. Trimming took 5 bases from V and 7 from J; bases not matched to a gene: 12. CDR3 length: 17 amino acids.

The rearrangement uses TRBV10-3 and TRBJ2-3; 14 bases are a match to TRBD2. V was clipped by 8 bases and J by 8 bases; unmatched bases: 6. The V gene's germline CDR1 is ENHRY and CDR2 SYGVKD. The CDR3 is made up of 14 amino acids. As DNA, the CDR3 is TGTGCCATCGGTTCGACTAGCGGGGGGGGTACGCAGTATTTT. Translated: CAIGSTSGGGTQYF.

The CDR3 is CASSQERRDKGGYTF. The CDR3 region has the DNA TGCGCCAGCAGCCAAGAGAGGCGAGACAAGGGGGGCTACACCTTC. The gene calls are TRBV4-1 and TRBJ1-2; TRBD1 might be the D (5 bases). Germline V gene sequence: CDR1 MGHRA, CDR2 YSYEKL. V lost 0 bases to trimming and J lost 8 bases, with 16 bases between them. The CDR3 consists of 15 residues.

The CDR3 loop is CSAFVSYNEQFF. In nucleotides, the CDR3 is TGCAGCGCCTTTGTTTCCTACAATGAGCAGTTCTTC. This chain connects TRBV29-1 to TRBJ2-1, with D uncertain. The V end was cut by 7 bases, the J end by 1 base, with 8 bases between. This CDR3 comprises 12 residues. The germline gives CDR1 SQVTM, CDR2 ANQGSEA.

The CDR3: CASSFRDRAYGYTF. CDR3 DNA sequence: TGTGCCAGCAGTTTTCGGGACAGGGCCTATGGCTACACCTTC. The chain carries TRBV28 and TRBJ1-2; 9 bases agree with TRBD1. Germline trimming cut 3 bases from V and 4 bases from J; bases unmatched to any gene: 3. The CDR3 consists of 14 residues. Germline V gene sequence: CDR1 MDHEN, CDR2 SYDVKM.

This chain joins TRBV18 and TRBJ1-6; no clear D. This CDR3 comprises 14 residues. CDR1 is KGHSH and CDR2 is LQKENI in the germline V gene. The V end lost 2 bases, the J end lost 6 bases, and 8 bases lay between the germline ends. The chain's CDR3 is CASSPIRSNSPLHF. The CDR3 DNA sequence: TGTGCCAGCTCACCAATTCGGAGTAATTCACCCCTCCACTTT.

The chain couples TRBV5-1 to TRBJ1-1; 10 nucleotides match TRBD1. With 0 bases clipped from V and 0 bases from J, the junction kept 5 bases outside the gene matches. This CDR3 region has 17 residues. Germline V gene lookup returns CDR1 SGHRS and CDR2 YFSETQ. In nucleotides, the CDR3 is TGCGCCAGCAGCTTGGTGGGACAGGGGTCGGTGAACACTGAAGCTTTCTTT. As protein: CASSLVGQGSVNTEAFF.

The chain couples TRBV19 to TRBJ1-5, with 11 bases matching TRBD1. Losses at the gene ends were 10 bases for V and 1 base for J; bases not matched to a gene: 12. CDR1 and CDR2 (germline): LNHDA, SQIVND (reference sequence). The CDR3 spans 17 residues. This CDR3 reads CATTRTGGKGSNQPQHF. In DNA form, the CDR3 reads TGTGCCACTACCCGGACAGGGGGCAAAGGGAGCAATCAGCCCCAGCATTTT.

Concerning this clone itself: Here the CDR3 omits its conserved ending phenylalanine or tryptophan, so a read error is the likely source. The DNA is omitted, as the CDR3 cannot be located on it reliably, and the CDR3 follows TCRdb's listing. The chain couples TRBV6-8 to TRBJ2-3; the DNA was not used to check the table's D call, TRBD2. Germline lookup yields CDR1 MNHGY and CDR2 SAAAGT. Including both end residues, the CDR3 is 9 amino acids long. The chain's CDR3 is CASSYRGLA.

The genes are TRBV19 and TRBJ1-3; D perhaps matches TRBD1 (6 bases). V lost 8 bases, J lost 0 bases, and 8 bases lay in between. Per the germline V gene, CDR1 is LNHDA and CDR2 is SQIVND (reference sequence). The CDR3 contains 13 residues. CDR3 sequence reads: CASRTASGNTIYF. CDR3 nucleotide sequence: TGTGCCAGTCGGACAGCCTCTGGAAACACCATATATTTT.

The chain employs TRBV2 and TRBJ1-2, with 10 bases fitting TRBD1. The V and J ends lost 5 bases and 7 bases, in that order; junction bases with no gene match: 13. From germline, CDR1 is SNHLY and CDR2 FYNNEI. The CDR3 runs 16 residues. The CDR3 DNA reads as TGTGCCAGCAGTCCCGTCCTCCTGACAGGGGGCGGTGGCTACACCTTC. It codes for CASSPVLLTGGGGYTF.

The genes are TRBV11-3 and TRBJ2-3; D is perhaps TRBD2 (6 bases). The CDR3 has 14 amino acids. Germline CDR1 SGHNT, CDR2 YENEEA. V dropped 5 bases and J dropped 4 bases, with 13 bases sitting between them. In DNA, the CDR3 is TGTGCCAGCAGCCGAACGGGAGCCCCAGATACGCAGTATTTT. This encodes CASSRTGAPDTQYF.

The rearrangement links TRBV30 to TRBJ1-5, with D hard to call. Trimming stripped 3 bases from V and 3 bases from J, with 6 bases between. Germline V gene sequence: CDR1 GTSNPN, CDR2 SVGIG (reference sequence). The CDR3 has 12 amino acids. Written as DNA, the CDR3 is TGTGCCTGGAGAGCAAACAATCAGCCCCAGCATTTT. Protein product: CAWRANNQPQHF. The complete variable domain, with remaining parts taken from reference TRBV30 and TRBJ1-5, reads SQTIHQWPATLVQPVGSPLSLECTVEGTSNPNLYWYRQAAGRGLQLLFYSVGIGQISSEVPQNLSASRPQDRQFILSSKKLLLSDSGFYLCAWRANNQPQHFGDGTRLSIL.

J is TRBJ2-2 and V is TRBV30; tentatively, D is TRBD2 (6 bases). The V and J ends lost 4 bases and 1 base respectively, with 10 bases between them. The CDR3 has 14 residues. CDR1 is GTSNPN and CDR2 is SVGIG in the germline V gene (reference sequence). The CDR3, as DNA: TGTGCCTGGACCGGGACTGGGAACACCGGGGAGCTGTTTTTT. Residues: CAWTGTGNTGELFF.